What follows are 14 T cell receptor beta chains derived from one specimen sequenced in a study of long-term antiretroviral therapy in people with HIV. Version v3.0 of the immunoSEQ assay was performed at survey level. Sequencing used immunoSEQ multiplex PCR; TCRdb keeps in-frame clones, though not all of them. The profile covers about 30,000 clones, with about 88% appearing a single time and approximately 5% taken by the ten largest. The specimen was unsorted PBMCs, collected roughly 2.8 years before starting antiretroviral therapy. Receptor source: a woman aged 30 to 39 with HIV.

The chain combines TRBV7-6 with TRBJ2-3; TRBD1 matches 7 bases. The CDR3 totals 16 residues. The V gene's germline CDR1 is SGHVS and CDR2 FNYEAQ. With V trimmed by 4 bases and J by 3 bases, 10 bases remained unmatched. The DNA for the CDR3 is TGTGCCAGCAGCTCCTACAGGGGTGAAGGAACAGATACGCAGTATTTT. It encodes CASSSYRGEGTDTQYF.

The genes are TRBV10-3 and TRBJ2-5, with 9 bases fitting TRBD1. Trimming at V came to 3 bases and at J to 1 base, leaving 15 bases not matched to a gene. CDR3 length equals 19 residues. Germline V gives CDR1 ENHRY, CDR2 SYGVKD. The CDR3 DNA sequence: TGTGCCATCAGTGACTGGGGACAGGGTCGAGCGCCTTCCCAAGAGACCCAGTACTTC. Its translation: CAISDWGQGRAPSQETQYF.

The V call is TRBV5-1, the J call TRBJ1-4, with D possibly matching TRBD1 (6 bases). CDR1 and CDR2 from the germline V gene are SGHRS and YFSETQ. The CDR3 runs 16 residues. The V end was cut by 5 bases, the J end by 0 bases, with 14 bases between. The CDR3 DNA sequence: TGCGCCAGCAGTTCTACAGGGCTTTCAACTAATGAAAAACTGTTTTTT. It specifies CASSSTGLSTNEKLFF.

The genes are TRBV7-9 and TRBJ1-1; the D gene is possibly TRBD1 (6 bases). The CDR3 is 12 amino acids. V lost 5 bases to trimming and J lost 8 bases, with 12 bases between them. The germline CDR1 and CDR2 sequences are SEHNR and FQNEAQ (reference sequence). CDR3: CASSPPGTEAFF. CDR3 sequence (DNA): TGTGCCAGCAGCCCACCGGGGACAGAAGCTTTCTTT.

V and J are TRBV12-5 and TRBJ2-2, with D uncertain. Trimming removed 1 base from V and 5 bases from J, with 11 bases in between. The CDR3 is made up of 15 amino acids. Germline CDR1 is LGHNT and CDR2 is FRNRAP. The CDR3 protein is CASGLEAGVTGELFF. The CDR3, as DNA: TGTGCTAGTGGTTTGGAGGCAGGAGTAACCGGGGAGCTGTTTTTT.

This sequence joins TRBV7-9 and TRBJ1-4; possible D gene TRBD1, 6 bases. The CDR3 contains 13 residues. From germline, CDR1 is SEHNR and CDR2 FQNEAQ (reference sequence). V dropped 4 bases and J dropped 5 bases, with 8 bases sitting between them. The DNA for the CDR3 is TGTGCCAGCAGCTCCACAGGGAATGAAAAACTGTTTTTT. This encodes CASSSTGNEKLFF.

The chain employs TRBV6-1 and TRBJ1-6; D is unclear. V lost 8 bases, J lost 8 bases, and 13 bases lay in between. This CDR3 region has 13 residues. The germline V gene encodes CDR1 MNHNS and CDR2 SASEGT. The CDR3, as DNA: TGTGCCAGCGGGCCCAACCCTGATTCACCCCTCCACTTT. This gives the protein CASGPNPDSPLHF.

The chain combines TRBV27 with TRBJ1-6; no clear D. Looked up from germline, CDR1 is MNHEY and CDR2 is SMNVEV (reference sequence). The CDR3 runs 15 residues. V lost 2 bases and J lost 0, with 5 bases in between. CDR3 in amino acids: CASSLGVSYNSPLHF. The CDR3 DNA reads as TGTGCCAGCAGTTTAGGGGTCTCCTATAATTCACCCCTCCACTTT.

The chain couples TRBV6-1 to TRBJ1-6; D remains unclear. With 2 bases removed from V and 4 bases from J, the gap between germline ends came to 9 bases. Germline V gene data show CDR1 as MNHNS and CDR2 as SASEGT. The CDR3 has 15 amino acids. The CDR3 nucleotides are TGTGCCAGCAGTGAATTGGGCCGGTATAATTCACCCCTCCACTTT. It translates to CASSELGRYNSPLHF.

The chain employs TRBV7-8 and TRBJ2-3; D call uncertain. Germline lookup yields CDR1 SGHVS and CDR2 FQNEAQ. The CDR3 runs 13 residues. V lost 6 bases, J lost 4 bases, and 11 bases lay in between. In nucleotides, the CDR3 is TGTGCCAGCAGACACAGCGACCCAGATACGCAGTATTTT. Protein product: CASRHSDPDTQYF.

CDR3 residues: CASSWTSGGNDEQFF. In nucleotides, the CDR3 is TGTGCCAGCAGCTGGACTAGCGGGGGAAATGATGAGCAGTTCTTC. The rearrangement joins TRBV6-1 to TRBJ2-1; 13 bases align to TRBD2. CDR3 length: 15 residues. V lost 6 bases to trimming and J lost 8 bases; unmatched junction nucleotides: 7. Germline V gives CDR1 MNHNS, CDR2 SASEGT.

V usage is TRBV5-6 and J usage is TRBJ2-5; D possibly matches TRBD1 or TRBD2 (5 bases each). Germline CDR1 reads SGHDT; CDR2 reads YYEEEE. The CDR3 has 13 residues. Trimming left V 4 bases short and J 3 bases short, with 10 bases between. The CDR3, as DNA: TGTGCCAGCAGCCCCGGGACGGAAGAGACCCAGTACTTC. The encoded protein is CASSPGTEETQYF.

The chain is built from TRBV14 and TRBJ2-1, with 8 bases fitting TRBD1. Germline trimming cut 0 bases from V and 0 bases from J; bases unmatched to any gene: 4. The germline V gene has CDR1 SGHDN and CDR2 FVKESK. The CDR3 runs 17 residues. CDR3 DNA sequence: TGTGCCAGCAGCCAAGAGACAGGGGTCAACTCCTACAATGAGCAGTTCTTC. Translation gives CASSQETGVNSYNEQFF.

This rearrangement joins TRBV7-9 to TRBJ1-5; D call uncertain. Germline values: CDR1 SEHNR, CDR2 FQNEAQ (reference sequence). The CDR3 is made up of 13 amino acids. V lost 6 bases to trimming and J lost 2 bases, with 8 bases between them. This CDR3 is CASSNWGNQPQHF. The CDR3 DNA sequence: TGTGCCAGCAGTAACTGGGGCAATCAGCCCCAGCATTTT.